One sample yielded the 32 T cell receptor beta chains listed below, sequenced in a study of cytomegalovirus exposure and HLA in healthy donors (TCRdb year 2017). Libraries were made using the immunoSEQ multiplex PCR assay. The multiplex PCR relied on a mix of 60 forward primers for TCR Vbeta segments and 13 reverse primers for TCR Jbeta segments. TCRdb mirrors the immuneACCESS table, restricted to in-frame sequences. Some clones are absent from its copies; in checked studies, under half trace to an unresolved V gene, and the reason for the others is unknown. The sample has 250,000 to 350,000 clones on record, about nine tenths of them singletons. The ten biggest clones cover less than 4% of the sample. Input material: PBMCs. The source of these receptors is a man in his forties in good health and CMV-seropositive.

In DNA, the CDR3 is TGTGCCAGCTCACCCCCCGGGTCCTCCTACAATGAGCAGTTCTTC. Translating it yields CASSPPGSSYNEQFF. The chain recombines TRBV18 with TRBJ2-1, with D uncertain. The CDR3 extends over 15 amino acids. Trimming removed 3 bases at V and 0 bases at J, with 9 bases between. Germline values: CDR1 KGHSH, CDR2 LQKENI.

The chain uses TRBV6-5 and TRBJ2-5, with 7 bases aligning to TRBD2. The J call is in doubt because the DNA end fits TRBJ2-7 better. CDR1 and CDR2 (germline): MNHEY, SVGAGI. CDR3 length: 16 amino acids. The CDR3 region has the DNA TGTGCCAGCAGTTACTCGTTTGGGCTAGCGGCCTACGAGCAGTACTTC. It yields the protein CASSYSFGLAAYEQYF.

V gene TRBV19 combines with J gene TRBJ2-7; a weak D match, TRBD1 (5 bases). V lost 1 base, J lost 5 bases, and 6 bases lay in between. In germline, CDR1 is LNHDA, CDR2 SQIVND (reference sequence). The CDR3 is made up of 12 amino acids. The CDR3 DNA reads as TGTGCCAGTAGTATAGCAGGGAACGAGCAGTACTTC. Translating it yields CASSIAGNEQYF. The full variable domain, its missing parts supplied by reference TRBV19 and TRBJ2-7, is DGGITQSPKYLFRKEGQNVTLSCEQNLNHDAMYWYRQDPGQGLRLIYYSQIVNDFQKGDIAEGYSVSREKKESFPLTVTSAQKNPTAFYLCASSIAGNEQYFGPGTRLTVT.

The chain uses TRBV7-2 and TRBJ2-3; possible D gene TRBD1, 5 bases. The germline V gene encodes CDR1 SGHTA and CDR2 FQGNSA. The germline V and J ends were trimmed by 2 bases and 6 bases, with 9 bases remaining between them. This CDR3 contains 13 residues. CDR3 DNA sequence: TGTGCCAGCAGCTTATCCAGGGTGGATACGCAGTATTTT. Translation gives CASSLSRVDTQYF.

In DNA form, the CDR3 reads TGTGCCAGCAGCTCCTTAGTCTTAGAAGACTACGAGCAGTACTTC. Translation: CASSSLVLEDYEQYF. This sequence joins TRBV7-9 and TRBJ2-7; D remains ambiguous. This CDR3 contains 15 residues. Germline lookup yields CDR1 SEHNR and CDR2 FQNEAQ (reference sequence). Trimming took off 4 bases at V and 3 bases at J, with 16 bases between the two ends.

V gene TRBV7-9 combines with J gene TRBJ1-1, with a possible D match to TRBD1 (6 bases). The CDR3 has 14 amino acids. Germline V CDR1 and CDR2: SEHNR, FQNEAQ (reference sequence). Trimming shortened V by 5 bases and J by 3 bases, and 13 bases separated the two germline ends. CDR3: CASSHTAGDTEAFF. The CDR3 nucleotides read TGTGCCAGCAGCCATACGGCAGGGGACACTGAAGCTTTCTTT.

This clone has ten or more counts. This chain joins TRBV7-8 and TRBJ2-1; D is perhaps TRBD1 (6 bases). Deletions cut 8 bases from V and 0 bases from J, with 17 bases between. This CDR3 spans 16 amino acids. Germline V gives CDR1 SGHVS, CDR2 FQNEAQ. The CDR3 nucleotides read TGTGCCAGCCTGGCGACGAGGGGGAGCTCCTACAATGAGCAGTTCTTC. Translating it yields CASLATRGSSYNEQFF.

The rearrangement uses TRBV2 and TRBJ1-4, with D maybe TRBD1 (6 bases). The CDR3 extends over 15 amino acids. The V end lost 8 bases, the J end lost 2 bases, and 15 bases lay between the germline ends. Per the germline V gene, CDR1 is SNHLY and CDR2 is FYNNEI. In DNA, the CDR3 is TGTGCCAGCGTGATAGTCAGGGGCACTAATGAAAAACTGTTTTTT. Amino acids: CASVIVRGTNEKLFF.

This rearrangement joins TRBV7-8 to TRBJ1-4; D remains ambiguous. The V and J ends lost 1 base and 8 bases respectively, with 14 bases between them. CDR3 length equals 15 residues. CDR1 and CDR2 from the germline V gene are SGHVS and FQNEAQ. In DNA form, the CDR3 reads TGTGCCAGCAGCTTAGAACCAGTCCAATCCGAAAAACTGTTTTTT. Encoded protein: CASSLEPVQSEKLFF.

This clone showed up just a few times. The rearrangement joins TRBV27 to TRBJ2-1; no definite D call. The CDR3 extends over 11 amino acids. The germline CDR1 and CDR2 sequences are MNHEY and SMNVEV (reference sequence). Trimming removed 3 bases at V and 7 bases at J, with 4 bases between. The chain's CDR3 is CASSFGNEQFF. CDR3 in DNA: TGTGCCAGCAGTTTCGGGAATGAGCAGTTCTTC.

The gene calls are TRBV27 and TRBJ1-4, with a weak D call TRBD1 (5 bases). The CDR3 is 13 residues long. Trimming took 4 bases from V and 7 from J, leaving 10 bases between them. Germline-derived CDR1 and CDR2 are MNHEY and SMNVEV (reference sequence). DNA for the CDR3: TGTGCCAGCAGTTACAGGTTCGGTGAAAAACTGTTTTTT. Protein: CASSYRFGEKLFF.

The V call is TRBV29-1, the J call TRBJ1-4; D unresolved. V was pared by 5 bases and J by 4 bases, with 5 bases between. The CDR3 spans 11 residues. Germline assignment: CDR1 SQVTM and CDR2 ANQGSEA. The chain's CDR3 is CSVRHNEKLFF. CDR3 nucleotide sequence: TGCAGCGTTCGACATAATGAAAAACTGTTTTTT.

The chain is built from TRBV9 and TRBJ2-7, with TRBD1 matching over 8 bases. The J segment lost 2 bases and the V segment lost 4 bases, leaving 14 bases of the junction unmatched. The CDR3 covers 17 residues. From germline, CDR1 is SGDLS and CDR2 YYNGEE. CDR3 DNA: TGTGCCAGCAGCCCTTCCTTCGACAGGGGATCCCCCTACGAGCAGTACTTC. Its translation: CASSPSFDRGSPYEQYF. Filled out from reference TRBV9 and TRBJ2-7, the complete variable domain reads DSGVTQTPKHLITATGQRVTLRCSPRSGDLSVYWYQQSLDQGLQFLIQYYNGEERAKGNILERFSAQQFPDLHSELNLSSLELGDSALYFCASSPSFDRGSPYEQYFGPGTRLTVT.

The chain couples TRBV4-2 to TRBJ2-7, with TRBD2 matching 12 bases. The CDR3 is 15 amino acids. Germline lookup yields CDR1 LGHNA and CDR2 YNFKEQ. Trimming removed 4 bases from V and 3 bases from J; junction bases left unmatched: 4. CDR3 DNA sequence: TGTGCCAGCAGCCCTAGCGGGGGGGAAAACTACGAGCAGTACTTC. It is translated as CASSPSGGENYEQYF.

This clone has more than one count but fewer than ten. The V call is TRBV16, the J call TRBJ1-3, with D tentatively TRBD1 (5 bases). This CDR3 has 16 amino acids. The germline V and J ends were trimmed by 2 bases and 0 bases, with 11 bases remaining between them. Germline CDR1 KGHSY, CDR2 FQNENV. CDR3 sequence: CASSQLGGTSGNTIYF. CDR3 bases: TGTGCCAGCAGCCAACTGGGGGGGACCTCTGGAAACACCATATATTTT.

This chain uses TRBV25-1 with TRBJ1-1; TRBD1 matches at 9 bases. CDR1 is MGHDK, CDR2 SYGVNS, per germline. V was clipped by 4 bases and J by 3 bases; unmatched bases: 12. The CDR3 totals 17 residues. The CDR3: CASSGRNRGLRYTEAFF. The CDR3 DNA sequence: TGTGCCAGCAGTGGGCGTAACAGGGGGCTTAGGTACACTGAAGCTTTCTTT.

This clone was seen a handful of times. The genes are TRBV6-5 and TRBJ2-6; no clear D. V lost 0 bases, J lost 0 bases, and 6 bases lay in between. The CDR3 covers 16 residues. The V gene's germline CDR1 is MNHEY and CDR2 SVGAGI. The CDR3 reads CASSYSMSSGANVLTF. DNA for the CDR3: TGTGCCAGCAGTTACTCTATGAGCTCTGGGGCCAACGTCCTGACTTTC.

The V call is TRBV18, the J call TRBJ2-1, with 7 nucleotides matching TRBD2. This CDR3 has 14 residues. Germline assignment: CDR1 KGHSH and CDR2 LQKENI. The V and J ends lost 5 bases and 0 bases, in that order; junction bases with no gene match: 1. CDR3 DNA sequence: TGTGCCAGCTCAGGGGGGGGCTCCTACAATGAGCAGTTCTTC. Its protein is CASSGGGSYNEQFF.

The rearrangement joins TRBV15 to TRBJ2-1, with 11 bases identical to TRBD2. CDR3 length equals 17 residues. V dropped 5 bases and J dropped 6; count of bases not matched to a gene: 12. From germline, CDR1 is LNHNV and CDR2 YYDKDF (reference sequence). CDR3 protein: CATSGIAGGPPANEQFF. CDR3 DNA sequence: TGTGCCACCAGCGGGATAGCGGGAGGGCCCCCGGCCAATGAGCAGTTCTTC.

This chain connects TRBV28 to TRBJ1-1, with 9 bases matching TRBD1. Germline V gene sequence: CDR1 MDHEN, CDR2 SYDVKM. V gave up 4 bases and J gave up 3 bases; unmatched junction bases: 12. CDR3 length: 17 amino acids. The CDR3 here is CASSSLNRGRVYTEAFF. For the CDR3, the DNA is TGTGCCAGCAGTTCCTTGAACAGGGGGCGGGTTTACACTGAAGCTTTCTTT.

The chain has TRBV20-1 and TRBJ1-2; unclear D gene. Per the germline V gene, CDR1 is DFQATT and CDR2 is SNEGSKA (reference sequence). V was clipped by 3 bases and J by 2 bases, with 4 bases between them. This CDR3 spans 11 amino acids. DNA for the CDR3: TGCAGTGCTAGTCCAAACTATGGCTACACCTTC. This translates into CSASPNYGYTF.

V gene TRBV7-9 combines with J gene TRBJ2-3; 9 bases align to TRBD1. This CDR3 has 16 residues. V shed 2 bases, J shed 2 bases, and the junction held 5 bases outside the gene matches. CDR1 and CDR2 (germline): SEHNR, FQNEAQ (reference sequence). CDR3 amino acids: CASSLQGQGPTDTQYF. CDR3 DNA sequence: TGTGCCAGCAGCTTACAGGGACAGGGACCCACAGATACGCAGTATTTT.

The rearrangement links TRBV28 to TRBJ1-4; D is ambiguous. Germline V lookup: CDR1 MDHEN, CDR2 SYDVKM. This CDR3 spans 16 amino acids. Trimming pared 4 bases from V and 6 bases from J, leaving 18 bases between. DNA of the CDR3: TGTGCCAGCAGTTGGGGATTTGGGGAGGAGGATGAAAAACTGTTTTTT. It translates to CASSWGFGEEDEKLFF.

The gene calls are TRBV29-1 and TRBJ2-4; TRBD1 matches at 7 bases. The CDR3 runs 17 residues. Looked up from germline, CDR1 is SQVTM and CDR2 is ANQGSEA. Trimming cost V 0 bases and J 1 base; bases outside gene matches: 9. The CDR3 protein is CSVEDVRGPQAKNIQYF. CDR3 bases: TGCAGCGTTGAAGACGTGAGGGGGCCGCAGGCCAAAAACATTCAGTACTTC.

This chain uses TRBV27 with TRBJ1-2, with 7 bases fitting TRBD1. The V gene's germline CDR1 is MNHEY and CDR2 SMNVEV (reference sequence). V was pared by 5 bases and J by 4 bases, with 7 bases of the junction left unmatched. The CDR3 is 14 amino acids. This CDR3 reads CASSPGQVFYGYTF. CDR3 coding DNA: TGTGCCAGCAGTCCAGGACAGGTTTTCTATGGCTACACCTTC.

This chain uses TRBV6-6 with TRBJ2-2, with D perhaps matching TRBD2 (5 bases). CDR1 and CDR2 (germline): MNHNY, SVGAGI (reference sequence). Trimming pared 7 bases from V and 8 bases from J, leaving 14 bases between. The CDR3 is 13 residues long. This CDR3 reads CASTGLVGGELFF. CDR3 nucleotide sequence: TGTGCCAGCACCGGACTCGTAGGTGGGGAGCTGTTTTTT.

V is TRBV19 and J is TRBJ2-1, with 9 bases lining up with TRBD2. V lost 3 bases, J lost 8 bases, and 8 bases stayed unmatched. CDR3 length equals 15 residues. Per the germline V gene, CDR1 is LNHDA and CDR2 is SQIVND (reference sequence). The CDR3 reads CASSMGSGRGYEQFF. DNA of the CDR3: TGTGCCAGTAGTATGGGTAGCGGGAGAGGCTATGAGCAGTTCTTC.

This clone has a single count. The chain carries TRBV5-1 and TRBJ2-2; 10 nucleotides agree with TRBD1. The germline V gene encodes CDR1 SGHRS and CDR2 YFSETQ. This CDR3 comprises 19 residues. V dropped 3 bases and J dropped 3; count of bases not matched to a gene: 14. The CDR3 reads CASSWDTTGGRLDTGELFF. For the CDR3, the DNA is TGCGCCAGCAGCTGGGACACGACAGGGGGCCGGCTCGACACCGGGGAGCTGTTTTTT.

Only one count was recorded for this clone. V usage is TRBV19 and J usage is TRBJ2-7; weak D call: TRBD1 (5 bases). The CDR3 spans 14 residues. Trimming cost V 3 bases and J 0 bases, with 9 bases left between them. Germline V CDR1 and CDR2: LNHDA, SQIVND (reference sequence). Written as DNA, the CDR3 is TGTGCCAGTAGTATCTCGACAGCCTCCTACGAGCAGTACTTC. Translated, it gives CASSISTASYEQYF.

The J gene is TRBJ2-1, the V gene TRBV27; the match to TRBD1 covers 7 bases. Germline CDR1 and CDR2: MNHEY and SMNVEV (reference sequence). The CDR3 spans 14 residues. The junction had 5 bases not matched to a gene; V was cut back by 5 bases and J by 4 bases. Here the CDR3 DNA reads TGTGCCAGCAGTACCGGGACAGCTTACAATGAGCAGTTCTTC. Translated: CASSTGTAYNEQFF.

V gene TRBV19 combines with J gene TRBJ2-1; 9 bases agree with TRBD2. In germline, CDR1 is LNHDA, CDR2 SQIVND (reference sequence). The CDR3 consists of 13 residues. J lost 7 bases, V lost 4 bases, and 2 bases had no gene match. The CDR3 protein is CASSTGLANEQFF. The CDR3 region has the DNA TGTGCCAGTAGTACGGGACTAGCTAATGAGCAGTTCTTC.

This chain links TRBV4-2 with TRBJ2-5; D is ambiguous. The last part of the DNA fits TRBJ2-7 better; the J call may be wrong. CDR3 length: 12 residues. Germline V gene sequence: CDR1 LGHNA, CDR2 YNFKEQ. The CDR3 protein is CASSHESYEQYF. The CDR3 DNA reads as TGTGCCAGCAGCCACGAATCCTACGAGCAGTACTTC.